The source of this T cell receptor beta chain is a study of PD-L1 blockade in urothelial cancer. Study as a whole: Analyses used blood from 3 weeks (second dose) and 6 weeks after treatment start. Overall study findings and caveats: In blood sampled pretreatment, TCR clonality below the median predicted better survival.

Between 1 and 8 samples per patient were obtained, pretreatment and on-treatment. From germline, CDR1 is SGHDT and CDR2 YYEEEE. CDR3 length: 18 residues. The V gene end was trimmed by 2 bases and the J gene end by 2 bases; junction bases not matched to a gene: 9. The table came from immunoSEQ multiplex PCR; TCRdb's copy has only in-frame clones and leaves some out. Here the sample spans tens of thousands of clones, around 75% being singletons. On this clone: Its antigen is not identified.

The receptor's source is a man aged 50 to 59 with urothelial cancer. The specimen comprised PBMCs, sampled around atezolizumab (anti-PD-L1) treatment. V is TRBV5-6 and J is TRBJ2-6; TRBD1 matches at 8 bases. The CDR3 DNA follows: TGTGCCAGCAGCTTCCCTCACAGGGGGGAGGCTGGGGCCAACGTCCTGACTTTC. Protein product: CASSFPHRGEAGANVLTF.